The 16 T cell receptor beta chains listed next were all sequenced from one sample in a study of T-cell memory formation after mild COVID-19. In TCRdb, the 5' RACE reads were re-called with MiXCR into one record per CDR3 protein. The sample has under 150,000 distinct CDR3 sequences; 15% to 20% are singletons. The sample was PBMCs or a T cell subset sorted from them (not recorded which). These receptors originate from an adult woman who had mild COVID-19 (a few samples of this study predate the infection). Cell type and time point are not known.

The gene calls are TRBV24-1 and TRBJ2-1, with D hard to call. Germline CDR1 KGHDR, CDR2 SFDVKD. Trimming removed 3 bases at V and 8 bases at J, with 7 bases between. The CDR3 covers 12 residues. The CDR3 nucleotides are TGTGCCACCAGTGATGATGTGGATGAGCAGTTCTTC. Translating gives CATSDDVDEQFF.

This clonotype was counted many times. The chain is built from TRBV11-2 and TRBJ2-7; D gene uncertain. The CDR3 consists of 15 residues. V was clipped by 5 bases and J by 2 bases, with 16 bases between them. CDR1 is SGHAT, CDR2 FQNNGV, per germline. The CDR3 here is CASSVPFRQAYEQYF. The CDR3 nucleotides are TGTGCCAGCAGCGTCCCGTTTCGACAAGCCTACGAGCAGTACTTC.

The chain has TRBV7-9 and TRBJ2-2; no definite D call. The CDR3 is 11 residues long. The ends were cut back, 8 bases at V and 6 bases at J, with 7 bases in the middle. Germline values: CDR1 SEHNR, CDR2 FQNEAQ (reference sequence). Here the CDR3 reads CASARAGELFF. DNA for the CDR3: TGTGCCAGCGCCCGGGCCGGGGAGCTGTTTTTT.

Comments on this clonotype: The germline gene is not matched at one end of the junction; a read error may be the cause. The CDR3 DNA reads as TGCGCCAGCAGCTGCGGATCGGAGAACTTC. Translating it yields CASSCGSENF. The chain is built from TRBV5-1 and TRBJ2-7; unclear D gene. Germline CDR1 is SGHRS and CDR2 is YFSETQ. The CDR3 consists of 10 residues.

About this clonotype: One end of the junction does not line up with germline, which may come from a read error. V gene TRBV11-2 combines with J gene TRBJ2-1; D is perhaps TRBD2 (5 bases). This CDR3 has 13 amino acids. The germline CDR1 and CDR2 sequences are SGHAT and FQNNGV. The CDR3 region is CSSSSGINNEQFF. The CDR3 DNA reads as TGTTCCAGCAGCTCCGGGATCAACAATGAGCAGTTCTTC.

The chain links TRBV7-8 to TRBJ2-7; possible D gene TRBD2, 5 bases. Germline loops: CDR1 SGHVS, CDR2 FQNEAQ. The CDR3 is made up of 14 amino acids. The V end was cut by 8 bases, the J end by 0 bases, with 14 bases between. CDR3 sequence reads: CASSRTGSSYEQYF. DNA for the CDR3: TGTGCCAGCTCCCGGACGGGGAGCTCCTACGAGCAGTACTTC.

In its sample, this clonotype was seen a few times. V gene TRBV5-5 combines with J gene TRBJ2-3, with D uncertain. Between the trimmed V and J ends, which lost 0 bases and 6 bases, there was a span of 11 bases. The CDR3 consists of 14 residues. Germline assignment: CDR1 SGHKS and CDR2 YYEKEE (reference sequence). The CDR3 spells CASSLGPLKDTQYF. The CDR3 DNA is TGTGCCAGCAGCTTGGGACCCCTGAAGGATACGCAGTATTTT.

V usage is TRBV30 and J usage is TRBJ2-2; D remains unclear. Trimming took off 0 bases at V and 5 bases at J, with 13 bases between the two ends. The CDR3 is 15 residues long. CDR1 GTSNPN and CDR2 SVGIG come from the germline V gene (reference sequence). CDR3 sequence: CAWSVQTTETGELFF. The CDR3 nucleotides read TGTGCCTGGAGTGTACAGACCACGGAAACCGGGGAGCTGTTTTTT. Combining the CDR3 with reference TRBV30 and TRBJ2-2 gives the whole variable domain SQTIHQWPATLVQPVGSPLSLECTVEGTSNPNLYWYRQAAGRGLQLLFYSVGIGQISSEVPQNLSASRPQDRQFILSSKKLLLSDSGFYLCAWSVQTTETGELFFGEGSRLTVL.

A few counts support this clonotype. The gene calls are TRBV20-1 and TRBJ2-1; 12 nucleotides agree with TRBD2. CDR1 is DFQATT and CDR2 is SNEGSKA in the germline V gene (reference sequence). This CDR3 has 16 amino acids. Trimming removed 6 bases from V and 9 bases from J; junction bases left unmatched: 15. The CDR3 here is CSASTTSGGLLSEQFF. The DNA for the CDR3 is TGCAGTGCCTCAACGACTAGCGGGGGCCTATTGAGTGAGCAGTTCTTC.

This clonotype was counted only a few times. The rearrangement uses TRBV5-1 and TRBJ2-3, with 11 bases fitting TRBD2. The CDR3 runs 15 residues. Germline loops: CDR1 SGHRS, CDR2 YFSETQ. The V and J ends lost 1 base and 6 bases, in that order; junction bases with no gene match: 4. Here the CDR3 reads CASSLPRTSGDTQYF. In DNA, the CDR3 is TGCGCCAGCAGCTTGCCTCGGACTAGCGGGGATACGCAGTATTTT.

This clonotype was observed a few times. The rearrangement uses TRBV6-5 and TRBJ2-4, with 7 nucleotides matching TRBD2. V gave up 2 bases and J gave up 3 bases; unmatched junction bases: 7. CDR1 MNHEY and CDR2 SVGAGI come from the germline V gene. The CDR3 sequence is 16 residues long. This CDR3 reads CASSYGRDGGKNIQYF. CDR3 DNA sequence: TGTGCCAGCAGTTACGGGAGGGATGGGGGCAAAAACATTCAGTACTTC.

The sample holds a few counts of this clonotype. This chain joins TRBV7-9 and TRBJ2-1; no clear D gene. The germline CDR1 and CDR2 sequences are SEHNR and FQNEAQ (reference sequence). The V gene lost 5 bases and the J gene lost 8 bases, with 10 bases spanning the gap. This CDR3 has 12 residues. CDR3 sequence: CASSRFSDEQFF. The CDR3 DNA follows: TGTGCCAGCAGCCGATTTTCGGATGAGCAGTTCTTC.

V and J are TRBV7-9 and TRBJ2-7; 8 positions agree with TRBD1. J gave up 3 bases and V 8 bases, and 9 bases lay outside the gene matches. Germline assignment: CDR1 SEHNR and CDR2 FQNEAQ (reference sequence). The CDR3 spans 14 residues. CDR3 coding DNA: TGTGCCAGCGGCTCGGGGACAGGCGACTACGAGCAGTACTTC. This codes for CASGSGTGDYEQYF.

This clonotype was detected a few times. The chain is built from TRBV5-1 and TRBJ2-1; tentatively, D is TRBD1 or TRBD2 (6 bases each). Germline assignment: CDR1 SGHRS and CDR2 YFSETQ. CDR3 length equals 15 residues. V lost 0 bases and J 9 bases, leaving 16 bases between the germline ends. CDR3 sequence: CASSLVGGQVGEQFF. CDR3 sequence (DNA): TGCGCCAGCAGCTTGGTTGGGGGGCAGGTCGGTGAGCAGTTCTTC.

As DNA, the CDR3 is TGTGCCAGCTCACTTAGCGGGAGTACCTACAATGAGCAGTTCTTC. This sequence encodes CASSLSGSTYNEQFF. The V and J genes are TRBV18 and TRBJ2-1; TRBD2 matches 9 bases. V shed 4 bases, J shed 2 bases, and the junction held 3 bases outside the gene matches. The CDR3 is 15 residues long. The germline V gene encodes CDR1 KGHSH and CDR2 LQKENI.

This clonotype occurred a few times. V usage is TRBV9 and J usage is TRBJ2-7, with D maybe TRBD2 (6 bases). In germline, CDR1 is SGDLS, CDR2 YYNGEE. With 4 bases removed from V and 0 bases from J, the gap between germline ends came to 17 bases. There are 16 residues in the CDR3. The CDR3 loop reads CASSPAWDGSSYEQYF. The DNA for the CDR3 is TGTGCCAGCAGCCCAGCTTGGGACGGGAGCTCCTACGAGCAGTACTTC.